This T cell receptor (beta chain) appears in the sequencing data of a study of beta chain features in type 1 diabetes. Study information: Cell yields, gender and age were similar in healthy donors and patients. Study results and caveats: TCRB CDR3 length was moderately but significantly reduced in all four CD4+ subsets of Type 1 diabetes patients.

Blood was collected once per donor into heparin, averaging about 116 mL. Sorting with CD45RO/CCR7/CD25/CD127/CD95/CD27 yielded naive, central memory, regulatory and stem-like memory CD4+ cells. Worth noting for this clone: Its antigen is not identified.

Sequencing targeted expressed TCRB transcripts, as all isolated RNA had been reverse transcribed. Sequencing used immunoSEQ multiplex PCR; TCRdb keeps in-frame clones, though not all of them. The table has 100,000 to 150,000 clones, 15% to 20% seen once; the top ten hold around 2.5%. The receptor was isolated from a man aged 25 to 40 with type 1 diabetes. Sequenced: central memory CD4+ T cells from blood.

CDR3 nucleotide sequence: TGTGCCAGCAGCTTAACAGGGGGCGGCTACACCTTC. This encodes CASSLTGGGYTF. This chain connects TRBV5-4 to TRBJ1-2, with TRBD1 matching over 9 bases. The CDR3 is 12 amino acids. The V gene's germline CDR1 is SGHNT and CDR2 YYREEE (reference sequence). Germline trimming cut 2 bases from V and 8 bases from J; bases unmatched to any gene: 1. The full variable domain, with the rest looked up from reference TRBV5-4 and TRBJ1-2, is ETGVTQSPTHLIKTRGQQVTLRCSSQSGHNTVSWYQQALGQGPQFIFQYYREEENGRGNFPPRFSGLQFPNYSSELNVNALELDDSALYLCASSLTGGGYTFGSGTRLTVV.